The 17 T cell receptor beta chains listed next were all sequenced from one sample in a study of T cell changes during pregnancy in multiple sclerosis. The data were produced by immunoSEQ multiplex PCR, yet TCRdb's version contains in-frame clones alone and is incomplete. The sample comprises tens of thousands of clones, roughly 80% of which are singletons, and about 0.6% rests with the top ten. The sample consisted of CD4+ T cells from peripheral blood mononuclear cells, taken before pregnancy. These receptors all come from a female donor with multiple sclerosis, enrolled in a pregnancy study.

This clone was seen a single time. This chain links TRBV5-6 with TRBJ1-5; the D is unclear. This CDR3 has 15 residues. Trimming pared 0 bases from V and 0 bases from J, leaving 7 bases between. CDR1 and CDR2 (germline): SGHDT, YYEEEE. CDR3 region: CASSLGLSSNQPQHF. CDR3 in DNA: TGTGCCAGCAGCTTGGGGCTTTCTAGCAATCAGCCCCAGCATTTT.

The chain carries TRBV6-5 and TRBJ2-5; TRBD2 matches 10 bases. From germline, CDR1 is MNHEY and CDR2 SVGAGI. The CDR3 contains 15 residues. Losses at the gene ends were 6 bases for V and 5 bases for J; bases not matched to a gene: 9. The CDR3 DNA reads TGTGCCAGCAGGTTCCCAAGCGGGGGGGCGGAGACCCAGTACTTC. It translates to CASRFPSGGAETQYF.

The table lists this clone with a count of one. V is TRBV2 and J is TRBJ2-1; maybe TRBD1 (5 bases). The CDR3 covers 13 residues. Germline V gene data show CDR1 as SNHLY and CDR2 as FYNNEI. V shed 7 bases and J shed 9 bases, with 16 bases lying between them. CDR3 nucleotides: TGTGCCAGCATCGACTCCAACAGGCCTGAGCAGTTCTTC. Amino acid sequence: CASIDSNRPEQFF.

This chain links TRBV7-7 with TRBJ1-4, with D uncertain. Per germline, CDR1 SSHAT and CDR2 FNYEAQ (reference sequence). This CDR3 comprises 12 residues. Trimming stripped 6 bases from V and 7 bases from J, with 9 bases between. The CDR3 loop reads CASSSTGEKLFF. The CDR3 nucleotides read TGTGCCAGCAGTAGTACGGGTGAAAAACTGTTTTTT.

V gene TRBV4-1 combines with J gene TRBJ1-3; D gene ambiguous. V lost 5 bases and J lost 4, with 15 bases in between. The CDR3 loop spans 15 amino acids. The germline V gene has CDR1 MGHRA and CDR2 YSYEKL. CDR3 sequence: CASSSSRDSGNTIYF. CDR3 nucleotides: TGCGCCAGCAGCTCCTCCCGCGACTCCGGAAACACCATATATTTT.

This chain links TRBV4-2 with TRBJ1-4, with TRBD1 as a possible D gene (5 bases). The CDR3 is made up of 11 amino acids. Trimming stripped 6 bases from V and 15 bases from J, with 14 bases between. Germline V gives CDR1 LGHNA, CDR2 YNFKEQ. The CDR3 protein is CASRVQGRVFF. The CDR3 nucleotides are TGTGCCAGCAGGGTCCAGGGAAGGGTGTTTTTT.

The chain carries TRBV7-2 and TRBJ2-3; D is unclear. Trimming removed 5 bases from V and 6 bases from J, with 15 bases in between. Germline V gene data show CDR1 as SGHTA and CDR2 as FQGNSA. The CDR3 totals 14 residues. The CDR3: CASSPPSPGDTQYF. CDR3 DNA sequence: TGTGCCAGCAGCCCACCTTCCCCCGGGGATACGCAGTATTTT.

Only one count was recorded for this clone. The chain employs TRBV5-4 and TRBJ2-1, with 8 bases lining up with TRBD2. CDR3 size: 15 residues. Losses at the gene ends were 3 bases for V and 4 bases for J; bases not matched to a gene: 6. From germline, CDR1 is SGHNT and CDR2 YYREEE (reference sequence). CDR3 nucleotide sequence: TGTGCCAGCAGCTGGGATAGCGGGAAGTACAATGAGCAGTTCTTC. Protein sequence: CASSWDSGKYNEQFF.

DNA for the CDR3: TGTGCCAGCAGCTCAACCCGGACAGGGCCCTATGGCTACACCTTC. This encodes CASSSTRTGPYGYTF. The rearrangement joins TRBV28 to TRBJ1-2; 8 positions agree with TRBD1. CDR3 length equals 15 residues. Germline assignment: CDR1 MDHEN and CDR2 SYDVKM. Trimming at V came to 6 bases and at J to 4 bases, leaving 10 bases not matched to a gene.

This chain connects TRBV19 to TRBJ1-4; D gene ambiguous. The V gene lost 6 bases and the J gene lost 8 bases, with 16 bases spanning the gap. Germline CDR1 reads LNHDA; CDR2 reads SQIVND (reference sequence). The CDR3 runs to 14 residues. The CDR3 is CASSSQAGKEKLFF. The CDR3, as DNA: TGTGCCAGTAGCTCCCAGGCAGGCAAAGAAAAACTGTTTTTT.

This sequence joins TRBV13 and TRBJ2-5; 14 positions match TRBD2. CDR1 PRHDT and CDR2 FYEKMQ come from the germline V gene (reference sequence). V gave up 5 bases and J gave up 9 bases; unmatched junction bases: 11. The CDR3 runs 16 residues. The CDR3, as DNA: TGTGCCAGCAGCCAGGGACTAGCGGGGGCAGGCCGGGCCCAGTACTTC. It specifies CASSQGLAGAGRAQYF.

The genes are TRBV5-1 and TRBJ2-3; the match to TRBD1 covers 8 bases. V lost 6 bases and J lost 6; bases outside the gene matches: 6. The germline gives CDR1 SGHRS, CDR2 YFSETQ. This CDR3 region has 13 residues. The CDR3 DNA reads TGCGCCAGCACCCCAGGGGGCGGGGATACGCAGTATTTT. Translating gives CASTPGGGDTQYF.

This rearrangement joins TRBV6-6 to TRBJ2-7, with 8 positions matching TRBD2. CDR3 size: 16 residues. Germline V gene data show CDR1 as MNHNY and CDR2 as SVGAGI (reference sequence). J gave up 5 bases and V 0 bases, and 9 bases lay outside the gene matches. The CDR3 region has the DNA TGTGCCAGCAGTTACTCTCAGGGTAGCGGGGCCAACGAGCAGTACTTC. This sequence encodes CASSYSQGSGANEQYF.

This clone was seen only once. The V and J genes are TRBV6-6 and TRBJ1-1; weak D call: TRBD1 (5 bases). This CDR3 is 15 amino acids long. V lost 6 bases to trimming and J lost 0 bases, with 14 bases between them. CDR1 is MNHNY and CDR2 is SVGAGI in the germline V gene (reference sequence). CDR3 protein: CASSPTGNLNTEAFF. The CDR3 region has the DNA TGTGCCAGCAGCCCCACAGGTAACCTGAACACTGAAGCTTTCTTT.

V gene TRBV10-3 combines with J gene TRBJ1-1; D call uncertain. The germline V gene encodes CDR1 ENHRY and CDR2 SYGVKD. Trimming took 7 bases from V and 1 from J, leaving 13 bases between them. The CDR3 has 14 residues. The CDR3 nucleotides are TGTGCCATCACCTTATCTTCAGAGAACACTGAAGCTTTCTTT. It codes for CAITLSSENTEAFF.

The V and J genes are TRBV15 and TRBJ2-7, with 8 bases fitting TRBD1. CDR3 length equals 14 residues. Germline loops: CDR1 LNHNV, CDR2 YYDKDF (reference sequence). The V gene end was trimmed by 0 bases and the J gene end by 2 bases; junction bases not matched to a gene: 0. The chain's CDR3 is CATSRDRGPYEQYF. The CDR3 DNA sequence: TGTGCCACCAGCAGAGACAGGGGGCCCTACGAGCAGTACTTC.

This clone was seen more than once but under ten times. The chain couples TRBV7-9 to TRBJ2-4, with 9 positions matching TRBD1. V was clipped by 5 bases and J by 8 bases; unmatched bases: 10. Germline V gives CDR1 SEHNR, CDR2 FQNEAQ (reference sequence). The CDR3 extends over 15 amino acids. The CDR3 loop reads CASSTAGTGKDIQYF. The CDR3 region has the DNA TGTGCCAGCAGCACCGCCGGGACAGGGAAGGACATTCAGTACTTC.